This entry concerns a single T cell receptor (beta chain). Its target is not known. This record belongs to a study of memory CD4+ T cells and cytomegalovirus serostatus. Study background: This sample comes from healthy Belgian adults, about nine CMV seropositive, approximately 24 seronegative. Findings and limits, study-wide: 67 of 164 known CMV-associated TCRbeta sequences appeared in CD4+ memory.

Germline V gene lookup returns CDR1 MDHEN and CDR2 SYDVKM. This CDR3 spans 21 amino acids. Trimming at V came to 6 bases and at J to 7 bases, leaving 22 bases not matched to a gene. Under the authors' procedure: After removing out-of-frame reads, under 2.5 million distinct TCRbeta sequences remained. Only in-frame clones appear in the TCRdb table, and some are missing; sequencing was by immunoSEQ multiplex PCR. The D gene and trimming were derived from the DNA, and the V and J assignments and clone size from that table. The sample has 35,000 to 55,000 clones, 76% seen once. The sort gate was single viable CD3+CD4+CD8-CD45RO+ cells for memory CD4+ T cells.

Source material: memory CD4+ T cells from blood. The receptor was isolated from an adult in good health and CMV-seronegative. The rearrangement links TRBV28 to TRBJ1-6; 12 bases align to TRBD1. The CDR3, as DNA: TGTGCCAGCAGCTCCCCCACACCGGGACAGGGGGCGATGGATGGGAATTCACCCCTCCACTTT. Translated: CASSSPTPGQGAMDGNSPLHF.